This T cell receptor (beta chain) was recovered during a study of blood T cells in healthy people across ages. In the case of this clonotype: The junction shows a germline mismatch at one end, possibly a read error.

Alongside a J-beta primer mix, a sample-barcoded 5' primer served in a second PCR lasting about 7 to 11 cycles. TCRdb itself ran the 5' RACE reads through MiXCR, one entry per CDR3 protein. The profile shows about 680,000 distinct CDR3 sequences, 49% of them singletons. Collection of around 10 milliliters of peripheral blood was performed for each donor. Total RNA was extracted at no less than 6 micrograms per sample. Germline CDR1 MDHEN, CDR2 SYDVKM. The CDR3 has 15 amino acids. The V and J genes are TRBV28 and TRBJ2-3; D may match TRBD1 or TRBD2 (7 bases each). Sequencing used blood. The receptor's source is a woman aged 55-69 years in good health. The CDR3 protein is CASSENRGGADMQYF. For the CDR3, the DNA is TGTGCCAGCAGTGAGAACAGGGGAGGGGCAGATATGCAGTATTTT.